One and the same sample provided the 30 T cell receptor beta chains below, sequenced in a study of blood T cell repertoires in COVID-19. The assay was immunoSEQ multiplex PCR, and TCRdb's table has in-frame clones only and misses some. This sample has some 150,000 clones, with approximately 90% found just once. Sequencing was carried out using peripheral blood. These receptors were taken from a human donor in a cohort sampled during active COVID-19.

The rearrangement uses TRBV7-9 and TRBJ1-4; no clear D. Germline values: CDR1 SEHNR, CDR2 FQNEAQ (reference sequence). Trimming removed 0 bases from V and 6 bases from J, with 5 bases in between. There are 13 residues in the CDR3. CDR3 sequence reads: CASSLAGDEKLFF. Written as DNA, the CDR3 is TGTGCCAGCAGCTTAGCCGGGGATGAAAAACTGTTTTTT.

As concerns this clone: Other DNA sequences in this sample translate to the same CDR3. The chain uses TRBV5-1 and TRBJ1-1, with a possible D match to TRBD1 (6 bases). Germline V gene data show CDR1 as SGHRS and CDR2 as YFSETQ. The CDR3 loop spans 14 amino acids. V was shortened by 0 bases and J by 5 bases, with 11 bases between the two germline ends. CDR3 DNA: TGCGCCAGCAGCTTGGCACAGGGTGGAACTGAAGCTTTCTTT. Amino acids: CASSLAQGGTEAFF. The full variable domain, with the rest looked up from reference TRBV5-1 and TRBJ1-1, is KAGVTQTPRYLIKTRGQQVTLSCSPISGHRSVSWYQQTPGQGLQFLFEYFSETQRNKGNFPGRFSGRQFSNSRSEMNVSTLELGDSALYLCASSLAQGGTEAFFGQGTRLTVV.

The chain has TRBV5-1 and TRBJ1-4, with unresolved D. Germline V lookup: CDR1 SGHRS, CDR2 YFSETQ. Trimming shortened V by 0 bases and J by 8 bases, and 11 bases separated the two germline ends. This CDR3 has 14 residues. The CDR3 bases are TGCGCCAGCAGCTTGGAGGGCTGGGAGGAAAAACTGTTTTTT. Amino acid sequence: CASSLEGWEEKLFF.

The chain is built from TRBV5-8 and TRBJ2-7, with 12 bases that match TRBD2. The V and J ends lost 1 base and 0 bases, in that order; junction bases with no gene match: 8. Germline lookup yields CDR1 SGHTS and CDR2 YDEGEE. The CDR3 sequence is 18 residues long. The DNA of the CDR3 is TGTGCCAGCAGCTTGAGACTAGCGGGGGCCCGATACTCCTACGAGCAGTACTTC. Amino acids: CASSLRLAGARYSYEQYF.

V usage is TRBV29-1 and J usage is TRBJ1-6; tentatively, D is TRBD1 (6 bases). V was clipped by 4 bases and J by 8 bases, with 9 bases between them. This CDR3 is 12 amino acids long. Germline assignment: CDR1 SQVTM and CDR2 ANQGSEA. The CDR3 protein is CSVGSGDSPLHF. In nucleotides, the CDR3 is TGCAGCGTTGGGTCAGGGGATTCACCCCTCCACTTT.

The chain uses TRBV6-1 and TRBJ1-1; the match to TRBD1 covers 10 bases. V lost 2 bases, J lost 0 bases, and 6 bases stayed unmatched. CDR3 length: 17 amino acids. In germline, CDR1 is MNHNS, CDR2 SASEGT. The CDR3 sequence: CASSEYRTGGMNTEAFF. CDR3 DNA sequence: TGTGCCAGCAGTGAATATCGGACAGGGGGGATGAACACTGAAGCTTTCTTT.

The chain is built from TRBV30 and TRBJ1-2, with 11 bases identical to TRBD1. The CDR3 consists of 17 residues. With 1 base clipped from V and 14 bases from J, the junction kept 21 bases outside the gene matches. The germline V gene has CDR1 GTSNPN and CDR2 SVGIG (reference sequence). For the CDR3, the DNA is TGTGCCTGGAGTGCGAACGACGACGGACAGGGGGCGCGTCCTCAGACCTTC. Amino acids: CAWSANDDGQGARPQTF.

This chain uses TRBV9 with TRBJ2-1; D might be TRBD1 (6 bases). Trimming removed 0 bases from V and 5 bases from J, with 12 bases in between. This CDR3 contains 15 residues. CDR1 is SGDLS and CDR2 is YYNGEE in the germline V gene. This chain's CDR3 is CASSVGTGRNNEQFF. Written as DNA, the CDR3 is TGTGCCAGCAGCGTAGGAACAGGGCGAAACAATGAGCAGTTCTTC.

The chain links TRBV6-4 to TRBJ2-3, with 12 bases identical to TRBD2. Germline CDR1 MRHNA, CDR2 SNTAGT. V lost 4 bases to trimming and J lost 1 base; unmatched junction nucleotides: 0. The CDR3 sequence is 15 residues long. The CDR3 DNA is TGTGCCAGCAGTGGACTAGCGGGGGGCACAGATACGCAGTATTTT. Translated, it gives CASSGLAGGTDTQYF.

The CDR3 region has the DNA TGCAGTGCTAGTAAGGGACAAAAAAGTAGGACCGGGGAGCTGTTTTTT. Translation gives CSASKGQKSRTGELFF. The chain is built from TRBV20-1 and TRBJ2-2, with D maybe TRBD1 (6 bases). CDR3 size: 16 residues. V lost 3 bases to trimming and J lost 5 bases, with 19 bases between them. Germline-derived CDR1 and CDR2 are DFQATT and SNEGSKA (reference sequence).

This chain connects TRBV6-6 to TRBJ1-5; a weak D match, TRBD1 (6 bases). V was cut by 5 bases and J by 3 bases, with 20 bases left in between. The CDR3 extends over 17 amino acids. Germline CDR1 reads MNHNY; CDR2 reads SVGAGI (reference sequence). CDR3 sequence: CASSPRGGAPVNQPQHF. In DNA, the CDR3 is TGTGCCAGCAGTCCTCGGGGGGGGGCGCCGGTCAATCAGCCCCAGCATTTT.

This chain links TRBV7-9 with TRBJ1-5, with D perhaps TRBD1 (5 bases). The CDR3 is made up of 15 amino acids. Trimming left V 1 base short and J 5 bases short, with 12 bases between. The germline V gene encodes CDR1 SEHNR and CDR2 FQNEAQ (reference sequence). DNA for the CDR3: TGTGCCAGCAGCTTAGACTGGGTAGGGGATCAGCCCCAGCATTTT. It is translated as CASSLDWVGDQPQHF.

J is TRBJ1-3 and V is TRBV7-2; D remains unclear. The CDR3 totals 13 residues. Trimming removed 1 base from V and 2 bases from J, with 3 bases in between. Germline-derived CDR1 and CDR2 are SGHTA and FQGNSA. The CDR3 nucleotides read TGTGCCAGCAGCTTAGTAGCTGGAAACACCATATATTTT. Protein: CASSLVAGNTIYF. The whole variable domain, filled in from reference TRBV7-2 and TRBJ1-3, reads GAGVSQSPSNKVTEKGKDVELRCDPISGHTALYWYRQSLGQGLEFLIYFQGNSAPDKSGLPSDRFSAERTGGSVSTLTIQRTQQEDSAVYLCASSLVAGNTIYFGEGSWLTVV.

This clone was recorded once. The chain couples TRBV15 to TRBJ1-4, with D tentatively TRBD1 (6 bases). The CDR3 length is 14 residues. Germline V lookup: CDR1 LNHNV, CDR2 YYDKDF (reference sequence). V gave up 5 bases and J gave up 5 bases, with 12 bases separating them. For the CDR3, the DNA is TGTGCCACCAGCCTGGACAGCGAAAATGAAAAACTGTTTTTT. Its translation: CATSLDSENEKLFF.

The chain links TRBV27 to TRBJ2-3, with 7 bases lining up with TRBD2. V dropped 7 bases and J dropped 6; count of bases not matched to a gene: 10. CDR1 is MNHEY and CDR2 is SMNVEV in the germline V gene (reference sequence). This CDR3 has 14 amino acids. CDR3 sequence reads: CASTLLGREDTQYF. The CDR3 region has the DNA TGTGCCAGCACCTTACTAGGGAGGGAGGATACGCAGTATTTT.

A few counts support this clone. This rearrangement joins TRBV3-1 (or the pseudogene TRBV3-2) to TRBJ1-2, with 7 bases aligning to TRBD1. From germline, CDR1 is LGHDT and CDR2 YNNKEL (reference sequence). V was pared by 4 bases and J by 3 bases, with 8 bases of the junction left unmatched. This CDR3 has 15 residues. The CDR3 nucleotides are TGTGCCAGCAGCCCCACACGACAGGGTCACTATGGCTACACCTTC. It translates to CASSPTRQGHYGYTF.

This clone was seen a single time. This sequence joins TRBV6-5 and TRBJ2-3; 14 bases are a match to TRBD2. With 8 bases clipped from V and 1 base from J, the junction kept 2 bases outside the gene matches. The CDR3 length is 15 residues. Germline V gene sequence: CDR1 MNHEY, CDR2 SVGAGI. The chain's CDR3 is CASSGLAGGTDTQYF. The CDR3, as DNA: TGTGCCAGCTCGGGACTAGCGGGGGGCACAGATACGCAGTATTTT.

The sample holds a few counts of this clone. CDR3 in amino acids: CASRSRQAHQPQHF. CDR3 sequence (DNA): TGTGCCAGCAGATCTAGACAGGCTCATCAGCCCCAGCATTTT. The rearrangement links TRBV5-8 to TRBJ1-5; perhaps TRBD1 as D (6 bases). Looked up from germline, CDR1 is SGHTS and CDR2 is YDEGEE. Trimming removed 5 bases from V and 5 bases from J, with 14 bases in between. There are 14 residues in the CDR3.

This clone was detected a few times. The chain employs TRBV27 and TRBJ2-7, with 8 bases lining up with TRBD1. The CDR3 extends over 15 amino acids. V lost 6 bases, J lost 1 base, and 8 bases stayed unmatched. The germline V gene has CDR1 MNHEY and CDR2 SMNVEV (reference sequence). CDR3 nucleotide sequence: TGTGCCAGCAGGCCAGGGGGCTTCGAGTCCTACGAGCAGTACTTC. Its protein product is CASRPGGFESYEQYF.

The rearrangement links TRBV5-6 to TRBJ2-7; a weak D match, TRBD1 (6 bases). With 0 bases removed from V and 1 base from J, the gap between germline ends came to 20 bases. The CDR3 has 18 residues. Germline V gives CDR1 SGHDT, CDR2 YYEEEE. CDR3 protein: CASSLGGGYRVGSYEQYF. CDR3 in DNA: TGTGCCAGCAGCTTGGGAGGGGGATACAGGGTGGGTTCCTACGAGCAGTACTTC. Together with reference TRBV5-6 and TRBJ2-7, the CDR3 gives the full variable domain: DAGVTQSPTHLIKTRGQQVTLRCSPKSGHDTVSWYQQALGQGPQFIFQYYEEEERQRGNFPDRFSGHQFPNYSSELNVNALLLGDSALYLCASSLGGGYRVGSYEQYFGPGTRLTVT.

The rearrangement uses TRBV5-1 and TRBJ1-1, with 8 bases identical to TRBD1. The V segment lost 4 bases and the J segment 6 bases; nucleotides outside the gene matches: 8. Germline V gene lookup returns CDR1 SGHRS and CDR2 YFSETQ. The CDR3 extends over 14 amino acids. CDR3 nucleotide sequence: TGCGCCAGCAGCCCGATAGGACAGGGCGCTGAAGCTTTCTTT. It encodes CASSPIGQGAEAFF.

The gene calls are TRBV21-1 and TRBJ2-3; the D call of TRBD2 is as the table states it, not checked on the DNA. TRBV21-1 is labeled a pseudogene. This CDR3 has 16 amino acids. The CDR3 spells CASSKGGLAGTDTQYF. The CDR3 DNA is TGTGCCAGCAGCAAAGGAGGATTAGCTGGAACAGATACGCAGTATTTT.

CDR3 in DNA: TGTGCCAGTAGTCAGGGGGCAGCCGATAATTCACCCCTCCACTTT. It translates to CASSQGAADNSPLHF. The V gene is TRBV19, the J gene TRBJ1-6; 8 nucleotides align to TRBD1. V shed 5 bases, J shed 5 bases, and the junction held 5 bases outside the gene matches. This CDR3 has 15 amino acids. Germline lookup yields CDR1 LNHDA and CDR2 SQIVND (reference sequence).

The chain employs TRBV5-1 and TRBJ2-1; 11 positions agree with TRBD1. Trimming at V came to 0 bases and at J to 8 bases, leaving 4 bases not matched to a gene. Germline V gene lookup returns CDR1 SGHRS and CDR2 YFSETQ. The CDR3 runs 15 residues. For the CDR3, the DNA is TGCGCCAGCAGCTTGGGGACAGGGGGCCTCGATGAGCAGTTCTTC. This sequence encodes CASSLGTGGLDEQFF. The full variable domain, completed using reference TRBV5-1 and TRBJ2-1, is KAGVTQTPRYLIKTRGQQVTLSCSPISGHRSVSWYQQTPGQGLQFLFEYFSETQRNKGNFPGRFSGRQFSNSRSEMNVSTLELGDSALYLCASSLGTGGLDEQFFGPGTRLTVL.

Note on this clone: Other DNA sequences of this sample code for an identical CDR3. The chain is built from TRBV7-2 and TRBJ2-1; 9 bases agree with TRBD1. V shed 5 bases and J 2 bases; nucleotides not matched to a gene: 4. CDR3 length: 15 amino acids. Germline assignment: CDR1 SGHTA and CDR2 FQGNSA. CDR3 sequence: CASSADRGTYNEQFF. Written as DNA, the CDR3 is TGTGCCAGCAGCGCCGACAGGGGGACCTACAATGAGCAGTTCTTC. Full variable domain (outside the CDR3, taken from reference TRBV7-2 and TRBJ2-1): GAGVSQSPSNKVTEKGKDVELRCDPISGHTALYWYRQSLGQGLEFLIYFQGNSAPDKSGLPSDRFSAERTGGSVSTLTIQRTQQEDSAVYLCASSADRGTYNEQFFGPGTRLTVL.

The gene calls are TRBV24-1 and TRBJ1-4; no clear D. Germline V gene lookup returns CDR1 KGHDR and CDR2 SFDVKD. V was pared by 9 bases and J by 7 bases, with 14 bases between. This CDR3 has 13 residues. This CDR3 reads CATGNPGSEKLFF. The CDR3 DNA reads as TGTGCCACCGGGAACCCCGGGAGTGAAAAACTGTTTTTT.

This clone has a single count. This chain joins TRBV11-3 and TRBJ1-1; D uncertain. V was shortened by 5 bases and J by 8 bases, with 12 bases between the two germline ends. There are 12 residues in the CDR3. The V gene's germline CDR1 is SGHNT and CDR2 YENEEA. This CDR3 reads CASSHAGAEAFF. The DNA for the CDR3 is TGTGCCAGCAGCCATGCGGGAGCAGAAGCTTTCTTT.

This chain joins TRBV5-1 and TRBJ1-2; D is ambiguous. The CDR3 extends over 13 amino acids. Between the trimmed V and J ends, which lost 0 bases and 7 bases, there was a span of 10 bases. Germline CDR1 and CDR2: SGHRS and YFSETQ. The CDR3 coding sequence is TGCGCCAGCAGCTTGGTGTTCGGTGGTGGCTACACCTTC. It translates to CASSLVFGGGYTF.

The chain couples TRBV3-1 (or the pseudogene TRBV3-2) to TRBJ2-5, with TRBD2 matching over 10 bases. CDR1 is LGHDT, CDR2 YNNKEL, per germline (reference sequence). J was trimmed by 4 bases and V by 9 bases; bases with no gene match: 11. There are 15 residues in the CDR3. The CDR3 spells CARREAGGPVETQYF. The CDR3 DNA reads TGTGCCAGAAGGGAAGCGGGGGGGCCGGTAGAGACCCAGTACTTC.

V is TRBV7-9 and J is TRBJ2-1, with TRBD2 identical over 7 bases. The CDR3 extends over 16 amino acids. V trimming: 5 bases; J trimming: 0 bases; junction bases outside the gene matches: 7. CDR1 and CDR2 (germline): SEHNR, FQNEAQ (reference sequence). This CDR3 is CASSPPGLYSYNEQFF. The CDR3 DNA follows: TGTGCCAGCAGCCCACCGGGACTATACTCCTACAATGAGCAGTTCTTC.